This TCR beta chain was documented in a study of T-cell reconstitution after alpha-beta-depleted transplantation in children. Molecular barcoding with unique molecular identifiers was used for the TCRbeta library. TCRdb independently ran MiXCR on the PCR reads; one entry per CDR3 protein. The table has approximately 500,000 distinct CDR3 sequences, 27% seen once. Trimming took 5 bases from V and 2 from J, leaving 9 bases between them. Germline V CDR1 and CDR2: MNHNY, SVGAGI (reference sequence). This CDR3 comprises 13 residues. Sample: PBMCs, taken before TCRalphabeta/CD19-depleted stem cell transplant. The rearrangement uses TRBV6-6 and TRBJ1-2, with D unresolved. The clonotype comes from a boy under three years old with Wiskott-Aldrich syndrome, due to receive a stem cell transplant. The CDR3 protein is CASSLDENYGYTF. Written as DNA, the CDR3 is TGTGCCAGCAGTCTGGACGAGAACTATGGCTACACCTTC.